The source of this T cell receptor (beta chain) is a study of cytomegalovirus exposure and HLA in healthy donors. About the study: Of 398 genotyped donors, about 80% clustered with self-reported Caucasian donors.

The PCR had 60 Vbeta and 13 Jbeta primers. Clones were sequenced by immunoSEQ multiplex PCR, and TCRdb holds only the in-frame ones, with some missing. This table has about 73,000 clones, 65% to 80% appearing once. Study-wide results and limits: TCR beta sequences reportedly predicted most subjects' HLA-A and HLA-B alleles accurately.

The length of the CDR3 is 15 residues. From germline, CDR1 is MNHNS and CDR2 SASEGT. V lost 6 bases, J lost 2 bases, and 16 bases lay in between. Points on this clone: Antigen unknown.

The sequencing sample was made of PBMCs. The chain recombines TRBV6-1 with TRBJ1-1, with D possibly being TRBD1 (5 bases). This receptor was identified in an older man in good health and CMV-seronegative. The DNA of the CDR3 is TGTGCCAGCAGGGGATCGGGCAGGGCCAACACTGAAGCTTTCTTT. The encoded protein is CASRGSGRANTEAFF.